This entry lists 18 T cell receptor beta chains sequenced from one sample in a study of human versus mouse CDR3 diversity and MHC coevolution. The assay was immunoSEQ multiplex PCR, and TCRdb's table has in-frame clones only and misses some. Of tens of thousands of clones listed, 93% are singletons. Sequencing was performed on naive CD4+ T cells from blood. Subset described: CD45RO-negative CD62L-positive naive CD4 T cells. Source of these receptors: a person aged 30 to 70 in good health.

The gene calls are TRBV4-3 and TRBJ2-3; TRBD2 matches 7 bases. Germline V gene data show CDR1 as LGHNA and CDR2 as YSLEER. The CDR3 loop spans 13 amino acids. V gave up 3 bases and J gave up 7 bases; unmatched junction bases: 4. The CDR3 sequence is CASSQGGANTQYF. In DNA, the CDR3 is TGCGCCAGCAGCCAGGGAGGGGCAAATACGCAGTATTTT.

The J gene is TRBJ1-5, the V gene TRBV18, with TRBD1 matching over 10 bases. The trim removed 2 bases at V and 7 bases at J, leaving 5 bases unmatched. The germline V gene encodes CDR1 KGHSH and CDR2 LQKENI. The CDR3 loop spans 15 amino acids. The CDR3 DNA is TGTGCCAGCTCACCAAGACAGGGGGCTGTCCAGCCCCAGCATTTT. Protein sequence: CASSPRQGAVQPQHF.

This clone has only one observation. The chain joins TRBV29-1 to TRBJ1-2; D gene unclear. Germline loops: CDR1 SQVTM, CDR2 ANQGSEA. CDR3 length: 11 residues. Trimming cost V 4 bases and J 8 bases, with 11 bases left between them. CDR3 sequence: CSVVGGKGYTF. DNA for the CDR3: TGCAGCGTTGTAGGCGGGAAAGGCTACACCTTC. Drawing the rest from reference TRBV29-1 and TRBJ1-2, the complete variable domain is SAVISQKPSRDICQRGTSLTIQCQVDSQVTMMFWYRQQPGQSLTLIATANQGSEATYESGFVIDKFPISRPNLTFSTLTVSNMSPEDSSIYLCSVVGGKGYTFGSGTRLTVV.

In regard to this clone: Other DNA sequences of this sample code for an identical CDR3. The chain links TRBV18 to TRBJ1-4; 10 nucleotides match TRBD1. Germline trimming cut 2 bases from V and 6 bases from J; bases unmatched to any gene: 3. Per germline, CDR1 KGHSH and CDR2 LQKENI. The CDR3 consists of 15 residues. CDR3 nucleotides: TGTGCCAGCTCACCAAGGACAGGGGGGGATGAAAAACTGTTTTTT. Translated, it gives CASSPRTGGDEKLFF.

The CDR3 DNA sequence: TGCGCCAGCAGCCAGGGACAGGGGGTAGGCACCGGGGAGCTGTTTTTT. Protein product: CASSQGQGVGTGELFF. The rearrangement uses TRBV5-1 and TRBJ2-2; 11 bases map to TRBD1. With 4 bases clipped from V and 4 bases from J, the junction kept 6 bases outside the gene matches. In germline, CDR1 is SGHRS, CDR2 YFSETQ. The CDR3 is made up of 16 amino acids.

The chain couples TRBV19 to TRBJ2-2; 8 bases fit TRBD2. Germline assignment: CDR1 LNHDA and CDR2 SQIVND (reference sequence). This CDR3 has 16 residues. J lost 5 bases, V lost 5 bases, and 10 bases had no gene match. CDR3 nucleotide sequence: TGTGCCAGTAGTGCTCCGGGACTAGTACAAACCGGGGAGCTGTTTTTT. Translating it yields CASSAPGLVQTGELFF. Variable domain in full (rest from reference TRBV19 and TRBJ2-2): DGGITQSPKYLFRKEGQNVTLSCEQNLNHDAMYWYRQDPGQGLRLIYYSQIVNDFQKGDIAEGYSVSREKKESFPLTVTSAQKNPTAFYLCASSAPGLVQTGELFFGEGSRLTVL.

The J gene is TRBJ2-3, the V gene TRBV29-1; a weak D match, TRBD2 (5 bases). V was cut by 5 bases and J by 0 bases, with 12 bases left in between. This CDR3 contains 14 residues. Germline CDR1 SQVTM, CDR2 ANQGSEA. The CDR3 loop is CSVPPGGSTDTQYF. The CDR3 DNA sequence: TGCAGCGTTCCCCCGGGCGGGAGCACAGATACGCAGTATTTT.

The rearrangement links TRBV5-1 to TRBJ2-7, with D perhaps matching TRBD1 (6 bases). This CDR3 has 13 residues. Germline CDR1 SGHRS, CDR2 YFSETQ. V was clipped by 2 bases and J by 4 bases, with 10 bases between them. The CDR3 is CASSLGGFYEQYF. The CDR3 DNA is TGCGCCAGCAGCTTAGGGGGATTTTACGAGCAGTACTTC.

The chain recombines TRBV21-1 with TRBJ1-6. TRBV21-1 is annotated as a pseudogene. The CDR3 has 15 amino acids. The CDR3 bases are TGTGCCAGCAGCACCGTCGACTTCTATAATTCACCCCTCCACTTT. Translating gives CASSTVDFYNSPLHF.

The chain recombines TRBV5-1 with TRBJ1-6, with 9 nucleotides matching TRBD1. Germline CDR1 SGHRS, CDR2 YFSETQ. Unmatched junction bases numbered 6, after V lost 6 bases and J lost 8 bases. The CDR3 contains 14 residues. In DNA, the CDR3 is TGCGCCAGCACCTTCGGGGACAGGGATTCACCCCTCCACTTT. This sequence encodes CASTFGDRDSPLHF.

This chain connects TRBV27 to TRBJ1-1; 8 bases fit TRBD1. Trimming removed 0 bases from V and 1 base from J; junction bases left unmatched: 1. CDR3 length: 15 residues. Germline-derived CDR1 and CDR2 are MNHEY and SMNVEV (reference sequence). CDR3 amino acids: CASSLSDRENTEAFF. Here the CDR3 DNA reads TGTGCCAGCAGTTTATCGGACAGGGAGAACACTGAAGCTTTCTTT.

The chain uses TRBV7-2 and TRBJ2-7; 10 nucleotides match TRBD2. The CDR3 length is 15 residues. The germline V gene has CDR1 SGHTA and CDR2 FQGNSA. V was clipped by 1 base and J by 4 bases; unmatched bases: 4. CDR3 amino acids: CASSLVAGGTYEQYF. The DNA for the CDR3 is TGTGCCAGCAGCTTAGTAGCGGGGGGAACGTACGAGCAGTACTTC. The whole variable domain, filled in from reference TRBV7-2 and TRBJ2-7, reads GAGVSQSPSNKVTEKGKDVELRCDPISGHTALYWYRQSLGQGLEFLIYFQGNSAPDKSGLPSDRFSAERTGGSVSTLTIQRTQQEDSAVYLCASSLVAGGTYEQYFGPGTRLTVT.

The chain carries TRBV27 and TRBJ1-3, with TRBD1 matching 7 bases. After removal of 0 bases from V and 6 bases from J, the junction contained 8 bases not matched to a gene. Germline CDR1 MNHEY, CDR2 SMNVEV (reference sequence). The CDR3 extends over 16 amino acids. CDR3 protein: CASSLSGPGGLNTIYF. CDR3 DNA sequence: TGTGCCAGCAGTTTATCAGGTCCAGGGGGTTTAAACACCATATATTTT.

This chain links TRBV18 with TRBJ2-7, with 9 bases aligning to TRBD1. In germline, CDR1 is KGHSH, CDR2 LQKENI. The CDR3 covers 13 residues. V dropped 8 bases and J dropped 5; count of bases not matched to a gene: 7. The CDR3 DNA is TGTGCCAGCACGGGACAGGGCGCCAACGAGCAGTACTTC. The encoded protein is CASTGQGANEQYF.

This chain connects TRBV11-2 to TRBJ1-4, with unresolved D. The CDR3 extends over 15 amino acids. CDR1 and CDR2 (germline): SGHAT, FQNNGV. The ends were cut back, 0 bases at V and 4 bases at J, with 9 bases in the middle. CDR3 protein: CASSLDSSFNEKLFF. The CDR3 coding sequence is TGTGCCAGCAGCTTAGATAGCAGCTTTAATGAAAAACTGTTTTTT.

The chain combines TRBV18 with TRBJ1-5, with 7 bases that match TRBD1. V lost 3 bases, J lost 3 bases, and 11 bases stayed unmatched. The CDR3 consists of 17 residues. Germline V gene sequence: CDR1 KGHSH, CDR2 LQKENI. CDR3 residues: CASSPTGSGLLNQPQHF. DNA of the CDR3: TGTGCCAGCTCACCGACAGGGTCGGGGCTTCTCAATCAGCCCCAGCATTTT. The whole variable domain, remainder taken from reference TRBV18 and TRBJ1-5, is NAGVMQNPRHLVRRRGQEARLRCSPMKGHSHVYWYRQLPEEGLKFMVYLQKENIIDESGMPKERFSAEFPKEGPSILRIQQVVRGDSAAYFCASSPTGSGLLNQPQHFGDGTRLSIL.

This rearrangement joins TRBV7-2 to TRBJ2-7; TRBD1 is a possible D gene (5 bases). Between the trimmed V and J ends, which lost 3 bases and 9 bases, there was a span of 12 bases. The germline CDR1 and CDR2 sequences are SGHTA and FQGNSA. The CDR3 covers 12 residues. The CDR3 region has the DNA TGTGCCAGCAGCTTCACCGCCCAGGGGCAGTACTTC. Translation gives CASSFTAQGQYF.

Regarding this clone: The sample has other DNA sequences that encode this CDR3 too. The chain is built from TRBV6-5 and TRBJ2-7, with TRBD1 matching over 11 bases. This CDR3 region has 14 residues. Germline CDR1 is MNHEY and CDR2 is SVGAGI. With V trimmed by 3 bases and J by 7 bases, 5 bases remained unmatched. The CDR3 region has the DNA TGTGCCAGCAGTTATGGACAGGGGGCGGGAGAGCAGTACTTC. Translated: CASSYGQGAGEQYF.